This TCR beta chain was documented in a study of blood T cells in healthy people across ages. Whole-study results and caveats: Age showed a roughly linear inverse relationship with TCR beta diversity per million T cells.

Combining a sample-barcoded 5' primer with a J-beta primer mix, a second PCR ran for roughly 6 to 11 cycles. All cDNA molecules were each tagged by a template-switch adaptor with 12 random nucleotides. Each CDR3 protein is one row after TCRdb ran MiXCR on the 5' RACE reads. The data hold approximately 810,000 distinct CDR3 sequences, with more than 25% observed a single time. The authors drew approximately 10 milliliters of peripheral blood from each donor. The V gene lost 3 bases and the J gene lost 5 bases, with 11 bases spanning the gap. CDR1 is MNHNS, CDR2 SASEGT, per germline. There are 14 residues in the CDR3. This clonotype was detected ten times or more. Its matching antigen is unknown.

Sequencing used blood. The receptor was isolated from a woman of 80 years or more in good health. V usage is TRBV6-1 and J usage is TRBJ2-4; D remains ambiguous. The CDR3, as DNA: TGTGCCAGCAGTGAGCGCCATGACGAAAACATTCAGTACTTC. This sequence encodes CASSERHDENIQYF.